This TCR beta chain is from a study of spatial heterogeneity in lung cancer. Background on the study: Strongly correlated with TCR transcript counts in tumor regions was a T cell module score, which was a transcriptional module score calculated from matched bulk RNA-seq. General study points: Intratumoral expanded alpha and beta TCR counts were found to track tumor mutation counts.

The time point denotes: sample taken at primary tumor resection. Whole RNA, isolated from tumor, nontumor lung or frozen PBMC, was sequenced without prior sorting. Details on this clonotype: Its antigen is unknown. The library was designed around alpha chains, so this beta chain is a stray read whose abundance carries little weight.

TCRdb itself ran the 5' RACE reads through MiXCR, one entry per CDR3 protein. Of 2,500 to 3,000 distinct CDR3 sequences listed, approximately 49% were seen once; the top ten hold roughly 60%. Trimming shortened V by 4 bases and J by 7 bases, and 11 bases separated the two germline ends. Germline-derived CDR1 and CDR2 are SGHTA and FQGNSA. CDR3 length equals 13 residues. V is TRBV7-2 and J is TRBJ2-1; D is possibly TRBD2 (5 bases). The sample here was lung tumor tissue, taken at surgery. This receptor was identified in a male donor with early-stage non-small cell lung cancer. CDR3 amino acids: CASSSRTGNEQFF. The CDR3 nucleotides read TGTGCCAGCAGCTCCCGGACTGGTAATGAGCAGTTCTTC. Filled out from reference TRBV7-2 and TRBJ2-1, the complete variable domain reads GAGVSQSPSNKVTEKGKDVELRCDPISGHTALYWYRQSLGQGLEFLIYFQGNSAPDKSGLPSDRFSAERTGGSVSTLTIQRTQQEDSAVYLCASSSRTGNEQFFGPGTRLTVL.